This T cell receptor (beta chain) derives from a study of T cell responses to AZD1222 COVID-19 vaccine. The study's findings and limits: Donors were chiefly white British, with a greater number of females, and clonal diversity was perhaps underestimated. It was only after the peak T cell response that any repertoires were sampled. Among AZD1222 vaccinees, only 5 to 7 were seropositive at baseline.

Notes on this clone: The antigen is undetermined.

The V gene's germline CDR1 is SSHAT and CDR2 FNYEAQ (reference sequence). CDR3 length: 15 amino acids. V was clipped by 3 bases and J by 0 bases; unmatched bases: 3. Some clones are missing from TCRdb's copy, which holds only in-frame ones; the method was immunoSEQ multiplex PCR. The repertoire includes over 110,000 clones, around 87% of them detected once, and more than 1.5% sits in the top ten. The V call is TRBV7-7, the J call TRBJ2-3; the match to TRBD1 covers 7 bases. The clonotype was recovered from an adult in good health. The sample here was peripheral blood, taken on day 0 of AZD1222 vaccination. This chain's CDR3 is CASSFTTGSTDTQYF. In nucleotides, the CDR3 is TGTGCCAGCAGCTTCACGACAGGGAGCACAGATACGCAGTATTTT.